The next 19 T cell receptor beta chains were all read from a single sample in a study of T cells after yellow fever vaccination. TCRdb re-derived calls from the 5' RACE reads in MiXCR, one entry per CDR3 protein. The sample carries about 210,000 distinct CDR3 sequences, approximately 6.3% recorded once. The sequencing used CD4+ T cells sorted from PBMCs, collected on the day of the yellow fever booster vaccination. These receptors came from a young man who received the YFV17D yellow fever vaccine.

This clonotype came up a few times. This chain connects TRBV23-1 to TRBJ2-1; 10 bases agree with TRBD2. TRBV23-1 qualifies as an ORF whose function is uncertain. This CDR3 contains 17 residues. V lost 0 bases, J lost 6 bases, and 8 bases stayed unmatched. CDR3 DNA sequence: TGCGCCAGCAGTCAATCCTCTAGCGGGAGAAGGGTCAATGAGCAGTTCTTC. Its protein is CASSQSSSGRRVNEQFF.

This clonotype was found many times. The chain combines TRBV5-1 with TRBJ2-7; 9 bases agree with TRBD2. V lost 3 bases to trimming and J lost 5 bases; unmatched junction nucleotides: 15. Germline V gives CDR1 SGHRS, CDR2 YFSETQ. This CDR3 is 17 amino acids long. The CDR3 sequence is CASSSPSSSGISHEQYF. For the CDR3, the DNA is TGCGCCAGCAGCTCCCCTAGCTCTAGCGGGATTTCCCACGAGCAGTACTTC.

This sequence joins TRBV10-3 and TRBJ1-5; a weak D match, TRBD1 (6 bases). Germline V gene lookup returns CDR1 ENHRY and CDR2 SYGVKD. This CDR3 spans 16 amino acids. V gave up 0 bases and J gave up 2 bases, with 11 bases separating them. The CDR3 DNA reads TGTGCCATCAGTGAGTCGACGGGGGCGGGCAATCAGCCCCAGCATTTT. Residues: CAISESTGAGNQPQHF.

V usage is TRBV5-6 and J usage is TRBJ2-6; unclear D gene. The CDR3 length is 16 residues. V was pared by 1 base and J by 0 bases, with 8 bases between. Germline-derived CDR1 and CDR2 are SGHDT and YYEEEE. CDR3 nucleotide sequence: TGTGCCAGCAGCTTGAGGTTGATCTCTGGGGCCAACGTCCTGACTTTC. Translated, it gives CASSLRLISGANVLTF.

This clonotype was observed a few times. The gene calls are TRBV27 and TRBJ2-7, with 7 bases that match TRBD1. Germline V CDR1 and CDR2: MNHEY, SMNVEV (reference sequence). The CDR3 extends over 18 amino acids. V lost 2 bases and J lost 2; bases outside the gene matches: 15. The CDR3 loop is CASSLGPPRGSDTYEQYF. CDR3 sequence (DNA): TGTGCCAGCAGTTTAGGCCCTCCCAGGGGGTCCGATACCTACGAGCAGTACTTC.

J is TRBJ2-7 and V is TRBV29-1, with 10 positions matching TRBD1. With 6 bases clipped from V and 2 bases from J, the junction kept 7 bases outside the gene matches. Per germline, CDR1 SQVTM and CDR2 ANQGSEA. This CDR3 is built from 14 residues. CDR3 nucleotides: TGCAGCGTAAAGCAAGGACAGGGGGCCTACGAGCAGTACTTC. It codes for CSVKQGQGAYEQYF.

V is TRBV29-1 and J is TRBJ2-5; tentative D call: TRBD2 (5 bases). This CDR3 comprises 14 residues. Germline assignment: CDR1 SQVTM and CDR2 ANQGSEA. Trimming took 6 bases from V and 4 from J, leaving 18 bases between them. The CDR3 loop reads CSVAAQILRETQYF. The CDR3 bases are TGCAGCGTAGCGGCGCAGATACTTCGAGAGACCCAGTACTTC.

J is TRBJ2-1 and V is TRBV14; perhaps TRBD2 as D (5 bases). The V gene's germline CDR1 is SGHDN and CDR2 FVKESK. The CDR3 covers 13 residues. V shed 1 base and J shed 9 bases, with 10 bases lying between them. The CDR3 protein is CASSQANRGEQFF. CDR3 sequence (DNA): TGTGCCAGCAGCCAAGCTAACCGGGGTGAGCAGTTCTTC.

This clonotype was observed a few times. This chain uses TRBV12-3 or TRBV12-4 with TRBJ2-1; TRBD2 agrees at 8 bases. The CDR3 extends over 15 amino acids. V was clipped by 6 bases and J by 7 bases; unmatched bases: 11. The CDR3 sequence is CASSRGGTGENEQFF. The CDR3 DNA is TGTGCCAGCAGCCGGGGGGGGACGGGGGAGAATGAGCAGTTCTTC.

This clonotype has a count of ten or more. The V gene is TRBV29-1, the J gene TRBJ1-2; D is ambiguous. This CDR3 region has 12 residues. Deletions cut 5 bases from V and 4 bases from J, with 11 bases between. Germline-derived CDR1 and CDR2 are SQVTM and ANQGSEA. CDR3 region: CSVRPVGYGYTF. The CDR3 DNA sequence: TGCAGCGTTCGACCGGTTGGCTATGGCTACACCTTC.

This clonotype showed up just a few times. V and J are TRBV7-2 and TRBJ2-1; tentatively, D is TRBD2 (6 bases). The CDR3 consists of 12 residues. Per the germline V gene, CDR1 is SGHTA and CDR2 is FQGNSA. Trimming removed 5 bases from V and 7 bases from J, with 9 bases in between. CDR3 region: CASSPTSNEQFF. The CDR3 nucleotides are TGTGCCAGCAGCCCGACTAGTAATGAGCAGTTCTTC.

In this sample, this clonotype turned up a few times. The chain links TRBV11-2 to TRBJ2-7, with 10 bases that match TRBD1. J gave up 2 bases and V 4 bases, and 8 bases lay outside the gene matches. Germline assignment: CDR1 SGHAT and CDR2 FQNNGV. This CDR3 has 16 amino acids. The CDR3 DNA sequence: TGTGCCAGCAGCTCTACAATGGACAGGGGGGCCTACGAGCAGTACTTC. Protein: CASSSTMDRGAYEQYF.

The chain uses TRBV20-1 and TRBJ2-1; TRBD1 might be the D (6 bases). CDR1 is DFQATT, CDR2 SNEGSKA, per germline (reference sequence). This CDR3 has 15 amino acids. V was cut by 2 bases and J by 3 bases, with 14 bases left in between. This CDR3 reads CSARSNRVSYNEQFF. The DNA of the CDR3 is TGCAGTGCTAGAAGTAACAGGGTCAGCTACAATGAGCAGTTCTTC.

This clonotype occurred many times. The chain employs TRBV5-1 and TRBJ2-7; D remains unclear. This CDR3 contains 14 residues. The germline gives CDR1 SGHRS, CDR2 YFSETQ. V was cut by 4 bases and J by 2 bases, with 13 bases left in between. The CDR3 spells CASSPAVIPYEQYF. The CDR3 nucleotides are TGCGCCAGCAGCCCTGCCGTAATACCCTACGAGCAGTACTTC.

In the case of this clonotype: The junction shows a germline mismatch at one end, possibly a read error. J is TRBJ2-3 and V is TRBV20-1, with 13 bases that match TRBD2. Per the germline V gene, CDR1 is DFQATT and CDR2 is SNEGSKA (reference sequence). This CDR3 comprises 15 residues. The CDR3 DNA reads TGCAGTGCCAGAGGACTAGCGGGAGTTTGGGATACGCAGTATTTT. The encoded protein is CSARGLAGVWDTQYF.

The chain couples TRBV5-4 to TRBJ1-2, with D possibly TRBD1 on 5 matching bases. Trimming pared 5 bases from V and 6 bases from J, leaving 14 bases between. The length of the CDR3 is 13 residues. CDR1 SGHNT and CDR2 YYREEE come from the germline V gene (reference sequence). CDR3 in amino acids: CASRQTVEDGYTF. The CDR3 region has the DNA TGTGCCAGCAGGCAGACAGTGGAGGATGGCTACACCTTC.

The chain employs TRBV28 and TRBJ2-5; 7 bases map to TRBD2. Losses at the gene ends were 1 base for V and 1 base for J; bases not matched to a gene: 3. CDR1 and CDR2 from the germline V gene are MDHEN and SYDVKM. The CDR3 sequence is 15 residues long. The CDR3 here is CASSLLGEGQETQYF. In nucleotides, the CDR3 is TGTGCCAGCAGTTTATTGGGGGAGGGCCAAGAGACCCAGTACTTC.

V usage is TRBV29-1 and J usage is TRBJ2-3; D remains ambiguous. CDR3 length: 12 amino acids. Germline CDR1 is SQVTM and CDR2 is ANQGSEA. The V end lost 5 bases, the J end lost 2 bases, and 8 bases lay between the germline ends. The CDR3 region has the DNA TGCAGCGTTCTACCAAACACAGATACGCAGTATTTT. Translating gives CSVLPNTDTQYF.

A few counts support this clonotype. The genes are TRBV9 and TRBJ2-3; 7 bases agree with TRBD1. The CDR3 runs to 14 residues. V lost 0 bases to trimming and J lost 5 bases; unmatched junction nucleotides: 3. CDR1 and CDR2 (germline): SGDLS, YYNGEE. CDR3 sequence reads: CASSVVGDRDTQYF. CDR3 nucleotide sequence: TGTGCCAGCAGCGTAGTGGGGGACAGAGATACGCAGTATTTT.